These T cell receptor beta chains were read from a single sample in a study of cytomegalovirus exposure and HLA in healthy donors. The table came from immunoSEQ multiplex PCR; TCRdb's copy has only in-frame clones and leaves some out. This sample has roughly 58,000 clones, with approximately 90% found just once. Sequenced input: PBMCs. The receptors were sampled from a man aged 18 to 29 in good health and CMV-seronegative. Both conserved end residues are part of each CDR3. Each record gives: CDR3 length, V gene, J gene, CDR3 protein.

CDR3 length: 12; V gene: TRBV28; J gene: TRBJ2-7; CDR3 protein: CASRTGSYEQYF
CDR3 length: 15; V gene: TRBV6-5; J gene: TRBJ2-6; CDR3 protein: CASSAQGTGANVLTF
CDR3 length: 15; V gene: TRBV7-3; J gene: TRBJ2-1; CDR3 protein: CASSFLAGSYNEQFF
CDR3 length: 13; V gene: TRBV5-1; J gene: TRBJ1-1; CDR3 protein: CASSRGQNTEAFF
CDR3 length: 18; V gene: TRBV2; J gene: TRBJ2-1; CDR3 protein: CASSSGLAGGPLNNEQFF
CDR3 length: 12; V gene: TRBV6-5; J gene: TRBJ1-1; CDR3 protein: CASSSGIPEAFF
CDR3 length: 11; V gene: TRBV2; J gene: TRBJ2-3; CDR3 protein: CASSPRGQGHF
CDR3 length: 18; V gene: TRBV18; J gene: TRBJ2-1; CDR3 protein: CASSPPRGGLGSYNEQFF
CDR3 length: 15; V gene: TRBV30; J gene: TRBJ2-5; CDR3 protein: CAWVTGSSGLETQYF
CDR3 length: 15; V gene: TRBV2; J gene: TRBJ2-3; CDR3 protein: CASSETSGSGDTQYF